The sample holds a few counts of the clone carrying this T cell receptor beta chain. Its target is not known. The entry originates in a study of radiation and T cells in renal cell carcinoma. Study results and caveats: In nephrectomy-only tumors, top 100 clonotypes averaged approximately 40%, versus around 50% irradiated. Irradiated tumors held more dominant CDR3 motifs than control tumors.

The germline CDR1 and CDR2 sequences are MNHEY and SMNVEV (reference sequence). The CDR3 contains 14 residues. V lost 7 bases and J lost 8, with 15 bases in between. The assay was immunoSEQ multiplex PCR, and TCRdb's table has in-frame clones only and misses some. This sample yields over 9,500 clones, of which roughly 65% are seen a single time; around 20% belongs to the top ten. Treatment given: treatment-naive control, cytoreductive nephrectomy. Control tumors came from a handful of females and about a dozen males, aged roughly 40 to 82. Sequences were derived from tumor tissue, sampled from a patient whose treatment was nephrectomy without radiotherapy. This chain connects TRBV27 to TRBJ1-6; D gene uncertain. The sequence was obtained from a woman aged 80 or over with renal cell carcinoma. Here the CDR3 DNA reads TGTGCCAGCAAGCTGGGAGCCACTGATTCACCCCTCCACTTT. Protein product: CASKLGATDSPLHF.